This entry is about one TCR beta chain. As yet, its antigen is unknown. This sample was taken from a study of a mutant IDH1 vaccine in newly diagnosed glioma. Turning to the study itself: Patients had received radiotherapy, temozolomide, or both previously, most receiving both. Study-level findings and limits: Changes to the top peripheral T cell clonotypes appeared unrelated to pseudoprogression.

Measured with immunoSEQ multiplex PCR; TCRdb has only the in-frame clones, and not every one. The sample has roughly 25,000 clones, 80% to 95% seen once; the top ten hold just over 9%. V was trimmed by 2 bases and J by 1 base, leaving 9 bases between them. Per the germline V gene, CDR1 is SGHDT and CDR2 is YYEEEE. The CDR3 covers 15 residues. As to time point: baseline, week 1 (first vaccination visit). Sample treatment: pre-vaccination baseline after standard-of-care therapy. Sequenced material: PBMCs, taken from a glioma patient treated with radiotherapy, temozolomide or both. The J gene is TRBJ2-2, the V gene TRBV5-6; no definite D call. The clonotype originates from a man aged 30 to 45 with glioma. The CDR3 loop reads CASSFFWMNTGELFF. For the CDR3, the DNA is TGTGCCAGCAGCTTTTTCTGGATGAACACCGGGGAGCTGTTTTTT.